Listed below are T cell receptor beta chains from one sample, sequenced in a study of T cell changes during pregnancy in multiple sclerosis. Using immunoSEQ multiplex PCR, the repertoire was profiled, and TCRdb retains in-frame clones only, with some absent. The repertoire holds around 71,000 clones, about 91% seen once, with about 1.6% in the top ten. The starting material was peripheral blood, obtained after pregnancy. These receptors all come from a female donor with multiple sclerosis, enrolled in a pregnancy study. Each CDR3 is given without its conserved first and last residue.

J gene | V gene | CDR3 protein
TRBJ1-2 | TRBV5-8 | ASSDRGNYGYT
TRBJ2-7 | TRBV10-2 | ASRQAGGTYEQY
TRBJ2-1 | TRBV7-3 | ASSSRPQGYNEQF
TRBJ1-1 | TRBV29-1 | SVDSAGERTEAF
TRBJ2-3 | TRBV5-1 | ASSFSGTGSTDTQY
TRBJ1-4 | TRBV30 | AWGGTETEKLF
TRBJ2-1 | TRBV27 | ASSPRTGSNEQF
TRBJ2-1 | TRBV9 | ASSVATRGGSGYEQF
TRBJ1-2 | TRBV29-1 | SVGQGAGGYT
TRBJ2-7 | TRBV28 | ASSAGTYEQY
TRBJ1-1 | TRBV6-4 | ASSEWAGANTEAF
TRBJ2-3 | TRBV30 | AGWRLQGATDTQY
TRBJ2-5 | TRBV27 | ASSFLQGETQY
TRBJ2-3 | TRBV21-1 | ATNDRLLTDTQY
TRBJ1-1 | TRBV6-5 | ASSYDQGTEAF
TRBJ2-7 | TRBV29-1 | SVQSRTGLKGSGAYEQY
TRBJ2-2 | TRBV5-1 | ATGLAGGHTGELF
TRBJ2-5 | TRBV7-2 | ASGSETQY
TRBJ2-1 | TRBV18 | ATINRGALFTYNEQF
TRBJ2-3 | TRBV7-9 | ASSGEADTQY
TRBJ2-7 | TRBV18 | ASQQGGLYEQY
TRBJ1-1 | TRBV29-1 | SVGPVDTEAF
TRBJ1-3 | TRBV4-1 | ASSQAGFGSGNTIY
TRBJ2-1 | TRBV5-4 | ASSGGGEQF
TRBJ2-4 | TRBV28 | ASSATSGRANNIQY
TRBJ2-1 | TRBV6-4 | ASSDSSGGGNEQF
TRBJ2-7 | TRBV6-1 | ASGREQGTSSEQY
TRBJ1-1 | TRBV6-1 | ASRGTVAGEAF
TRBJ2-5 | TRBV2 | ASSASRVETQY